Here is one T cell receptor (beta chain) with its context. Using immunoSEQ multiplex PCR, the repertoire was profiled, and TCRdb retains in-frame clones only, with some absent. The data show roughly 70,000 clones, around 89% seen once. The data belong to a study of OX40 agonist ivuxolimab in advanced cancers. Looking at the study overall: Ivuxolimab doses were 0.01, 0.1, 0.3, 1.5, 3 or 10 mg/kg every 2 weeks. Three patients got partial responses; one had hepatocellular carcinoma and two had cutaneous melanoma.

The cohort excluded patients with autoimmune disease history or systemic immunosuppression. Blood sampling was done at baseline, cycle 4 day 1, and cycle 7 day 1. V was cut by 0 bases and J by 7 bases, with 4 bases left in between. Germline V lookup: CDR1 SGHAT, CDR2 FQNNGV. CDR3 length: 13 residues. This clonotype originated in an adult with an advanced solid tumor such as melanoma, head and neck, liver or kidney cancer. The sequencing used CD4+ or CD8+ T cells sorted from blood, collected in a trial of the OX40 agonist ivuxolimab. V usage is TRBV11-2 and J usage is TRBJ1-6; no clear D. The CDR3 DNA reads TGTGCCAGCAGCTTAGATATCAATTCACCCCTCCACTTT. Translation: CASSLDINSPLHF.